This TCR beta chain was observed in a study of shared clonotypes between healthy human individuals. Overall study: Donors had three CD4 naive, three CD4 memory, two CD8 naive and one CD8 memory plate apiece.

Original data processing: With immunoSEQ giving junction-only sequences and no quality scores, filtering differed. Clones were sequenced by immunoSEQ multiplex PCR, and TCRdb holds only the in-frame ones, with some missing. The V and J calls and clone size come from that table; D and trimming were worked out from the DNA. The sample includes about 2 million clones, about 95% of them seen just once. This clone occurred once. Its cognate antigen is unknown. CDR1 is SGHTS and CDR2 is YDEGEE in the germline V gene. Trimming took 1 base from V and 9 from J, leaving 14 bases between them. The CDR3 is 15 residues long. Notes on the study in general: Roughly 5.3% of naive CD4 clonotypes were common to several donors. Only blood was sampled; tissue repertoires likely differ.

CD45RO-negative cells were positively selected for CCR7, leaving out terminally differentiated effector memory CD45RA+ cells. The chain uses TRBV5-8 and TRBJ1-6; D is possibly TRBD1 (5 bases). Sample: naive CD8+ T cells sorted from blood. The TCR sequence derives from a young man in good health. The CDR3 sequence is CASSLLQGIVSPLHF. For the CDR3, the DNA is TGTGCCAGCAGCTTGTTGCAGGGTATAGTTTCACCCCTCCACTTT.